The 28 T cell receptor beta chains presented below share a single source sample, sequenced in a study of T cell responses to AZD1222 COVID-19 vaccine. Using immunoSEQ multiplex PCR, the repertoire was profiled, and TCRdb retains in-frame clones only, with some absent. The sample lists almost 70,000 clones; about four fifths were seen once. The sample consisted of peripheral blood, taken 28 days after the second AZD1222 dose. These receptors came from an adult who received the AZD1222 COVID-19 vaccine.

The rearrangement joins TRBV24-1 to TRBJ2-1; 8 bases map to TRBD2. This CDR3 comprises 16 residues. In germline, CDR1 is KGHDR, CDR2 SFDVKD. V shed 3 bases and J 3 bases; nucleotides not matched to a gene: 6. The CDR3 DNA reads TGTGCCACCAGTGATGGAGCGGGGGTTCACTACAATGAGCAGTTCTTC. Translated, it gives CATSDGAGVHYNEQFF.

CDR3 region: CASSLTEYPNSPLHF. In DNA form, the CDR3 reads TGTGCCAGCTCACTGACGGAGTACCCAAATTCACCCCTCCACTTT. The rearrangement links TRBV18 to TRBJ1-6, with no clear D. Germline assignment: CDR1 KGHSH and CDR2 LQKENI. CDR3 length: 15 residues. V was cut by 4 bases and J by 7 bases, with 14 bases left in between.

The chain links TRBV6-2 or TRBV6-3 to TRBJ2-3; D gene uncertain. The V gene's germline CDR1 is MNHEY and CDR2 SVGEGT. Trimming took off 6 bases at V and 1 base at J, with 11 bases between the two ends. This CDR3 region has 14 residues. The CDR3 here is CASSHRTGTDTQYF. Here the CDR3 DNA reads TGTGCCAGCAGCCATAGAACGGGCACAGATACGCAGTATTTT.

The gene calls are TRBV6-5 and TRBJ2-2; D call uncertain. Trimming pared 2 bases from V and 1 base from J, leaving 11 bases between. Germline assignment: CDR1 MNHEY and CDR2 SVGAGI. This CDR3 spans 16 amino acids. Here the CDR3 reads CASSYVQPGNTGELFF. As DNA, the CDR3 is TGTGCCAGCAGTTACGTCCAGCCAGGGAACACCGGGGAGCTGTTTTTT.

This clone was detected once. This rearrangement joins TRBV7-9 to TRBJ1-5; D gene unclear. Trimming took off 2 bases at V and 1 base at J, with 6 bases between the two ends. The CDR3 consists of 14 residues. CDR1 and CDR2 (germline): SEHNR, FQNEAQ (reference sequence). The CDR3 spells CASSLLGSNQPQHF. For the CDR3, the DNA is TGTGCCAGCAGCTTACTTGGGAGCAATCAGCCCCAGCATTTT.

The rearrangement uses TRBV29-1 and TRBJ2-5, with TRBD2 identical over 11 bases. The V gene's germline CDR1 is SQVTM and CDR2 ANQGSEA. J was trimmed by 2 bases and V by 4 bases; bases with no gene match: 0. The CDR3 totals 13 residues. CDR3 protein: CSVASGGQETQYF. DNA of the CDR3: TGCAGCGTTGCTAGCGGGGGGCAAGAGACCCAGTACTTC.

The sample holds a few counts of this clone. In DNA form, the CDR3 reads TGTGCCTGGAGTAGCGCGGAACGTTCGCAGTTCTTC. As protein: CAWSSAERSQFF. The chain uses TRBV30 and TRBJ2-1; no clear D gene. Germline loops: CDR1 GTSNPN, CDR2 SVGIG (reference sequence). This CDR3 is built from 12 residues. V shed 2 bases and J shed 12 bases, with 14 bases lying between them.

J is TRBJ2-1 and V is TRBV5-1; either TRBD1 or TRBD2 may fit D (5 bases each). In germline, CDR1 is SGHRS, CDR2 YFSETQ. V was clipped by 3 bases and J by 5 bases, with 6 bases between them. This CDR3 has 12 residues. In DNA, the CDR3 is TGCGCCAGCAGCTGGGGGAACAATGAGCAGTTCTTC. It codes for CASSWGNNEQFF.

The V gene is TRBV14, the J gene TRBJ2-3, with TRBD2 identical over 8 bases. With V trimmed by 4 bases and J by 4 bases, 10 bases remained unmatched. The CDR3 covers 16 residues. Per germline, CDR1 SGHDN and CDR2 FVKESK. CDR3 in DNA: TGTGCCAGCAGCCCGAGGAATAGCGGGGAGTCAGATACGCAGTATTTT. Translation gives CASSPRNSGESDTQYF.

The chain is built from TRBV7-6 and TRBJ1-3; no reliable D call. There are 15 residues in the CDR3. Trimming took off 2 bases at V and 0 bases at J, with 8 bases between the two ends. The germline V gene encodes CDR1 SGHVS and CDR2 FNYEAQ. The CDR3 DNA reads as TGTGCCAGCAGCTTACCAGGCAACTCTGGAAACACCATATATTTT. This translates into CASSLPGNSGNTIYF.

This sequence joins TRBV6-5 and TRBJ1-1; D uncertain. Germline values: CDR1 MNHEY, CDR2 SVGAGI. The ends were cut back, 5 bases at V and 1 base at J, with 8 bases in the middle. This CDR3 is 13 amino acids long. CDR3 nucleotide sequence: TGTGCCAGCAGTCAGATAAGGAACACTGAAGCTTTCTTT. This sequence encodes CASSQIRNTEAFF.

The rearrangement joins TRBV5-8 to TRBJ2-1; weak D call: TRBD2 (6 bases). From germline, CDR1 is SGHTS and CDR2 YDEGEE. This CDR3 has 17 residues. V was clipped by 4 bases and J by 0 bases, with 17 bases between them. The CDR3: CASSKQLAVDSYNEQFF. The DNA for the CDR3 is TGTGCCAGCAGCAAACAATTAGCGGTGGACTCCTACAATGAGCAGTTCTTC. Supplemented by reference TRBV5-8 and TRBJ2-1, the full variable domain reads EAGVTQSPTHLIKTRGQQATLRCSPISGHTSVYWYQQALGLGLQFLLWYDEGEERNRGNFPPRFSGRQFPNYSSELNVNALELEDSALYLCASSKQLAVDSYNEQFFGPGTRLTVL.

This clone was counted a single time. This chain joins TRBV10-3 and TRBJ2-5; 11 nucleotides align to TRBD2. This CDR3 spans 16 amino acids. The junction had 4 bases not matched to a gene; V was cut back by 2 bases and J by 2 bases. The V gene's germline CDR1 is ENHRY and CDR2 SYGVKD. The CDR3 sequence is CAISEVSGGEQETQYF. The CDR3 DNA follows: TGTGCCATCAGTGAGGTTAGCGGGGGGGAACAAGAGACCCAGTACTTC.

V gene TRBV27 combines with J gene TRBJ2-7; tentative D call: TRBD1 (5 bases). Germline CDR1 is MNHEY and CDR2 is SMNVEV (reference sequence). V was pared by 4 bases and J by 2 bases, with 15 bases between. CDR3 length: 15 amino acids. CDR3 region: CASSSPPRAAYEQYF. The CDR3 region has the DNA TGTGCCAGCAGTTCCCCACCCAGGGCAGCCTACGAGCAGTACTTC.

This clone was counted between two and nine times. The chain joins TRBV6-2 or TRBV6-3 to TRBJ2-2, with D hard to call. There are 13 residues in the CDR3. Germline V gene lookup returns CDR1 MNHEY and CDR2 SVGEGT. The germline V and J ends were trimmed by 6 bases and 6 bases, with 11 bases remaining between them. The CDR3 DNA sequence: TGTGCCAGCAGCGCTCTATCTTCCGGGGAGCTGTTTTTT. As protein: CASSALSSGELFF.

This clone has only a few counts. The chain couples TRBV18 to TRBJ1-1; 7 bases agree with TRBD1. The length of the CDR3 is 14 residues. Per the germline V gene, CDR1 is KGHSH and CDR2 is LQKENI. V shed 6 bases, J shed 5 bases, and the junction held 9 bases outside the gene matches. The CDR3 here is CASSTNRGGTEAFF. CDR3 DNA sequence: TGTGCCAGCTCCACCAACAGGGGAGGGACTGAAGCTTTCTTT.

V and J are TRBV5-1 and TRBJ2-5, with D hard to call. This CDR3 is built from 12 residues. Germline V gene lookup returns CDR1 SGHRS and CDR2 YFSETQ. V lost 5 bases to trimming and J lost 0 bases, with 5 bases between them. The CDR3 region has the DNA TGCGCCAGCAGAAGGAACCAAGAGACCCAGTACTTC. Its translation is CASRRNQETQYF.

This chain joins TRBV10-3 and TRBJ2-5, with 8 positions matching TRBD2. CDR3 size: 12 residues. J gave up 5 bases and V 6 bases, and 2 bases lay outside the gene matches. In germline, CDR1 is ENHRY, CDR2 SYGVKD. Here the CDR3 reads CAIRPGGETQYF. CDR3 nucleotides: TGTGCCATCAGACCGGGGGGGGAGACCCAGTACTTC.

This clone appeared once. The chain is built from TRBV7-6 and TRBJ1-3; TRBD1 agrees at 9 bases. The CDR3 totals 19 residues. V shed 4 bases, J shed 2 bases, and the junction held 15 bases outside the gene matches. Germline-derived CDR1 and CDR2 are SGHVS and FNYEAQ. The CDR3 bases are TGTGCCAGCAGCTCCAACCCCCTCTCGGGACAGGGACCTGGAAACACCATATATTTT. Its translation: CASSSNPLSGQGPGNTIYF.

The sample holds one count of this clone. The rearrangement joins TRBV14 to TRBJ1-2; 10 bases match TRBD1. Germline-derived CDR1 and CDR2 are SGHDN and FVKESK. The ends lost 1 base at V and 4 bases at J; junction bases unmatched: 6. This CDR3 is built from 16 residues. CDR3 residues: CASSQVRTGGSYGYTF. The DNA for the CDR3 is TGTGCCAGCAGCCAAGTCCGGACAGGGGGAAGCTATGGCTACACCTTC.

This sequence joins TRBV7-6 and TRBJ2-7, with 9 bases identical to TRBD1. V lost 5 bases, J lost 7 bases, and 12 bases stayed unmatched. The CDR3 runs 15 residues. Germline loops: CDR1 SGHVS, CDR2 FNYEAQ. The CDR3 DNA reads TGTGCCAGCAGCCTCGGGACAGGGATACCGTCAGAGCAGTACTTC. This encodes CASSLGTGIPSEQYF.

The gene calls are TRBV5-5 and TRBJ1-6; 7 nucleotides agree with TRBD1. V gave up 0 bases and J gave up 0 bases; unmatched junction bases: 6. The CDR3 sequence is 18 residues long. CDR1 SGHKS and CDR2 YYEKEE come from the germline V gene (reference sequence). CDR3: CASSLAQGPNSYNSPLHF. Here the CDR3 DNA reads TGTGCCAGCAGCTTGGCACAGGGGCCAAACTCCTATAATTCACCCCTCCACTTT. Drawing the rest from reference TRBV5-5 and TRBJ1-6, the complete variable domain is DAGVTQSPTHLIKTRGQQVTLRCSPISGHKSVSWYQQVLGQGPQFIFQYYEKEERGRGNFPDRFSARQFPNYSSELNVNALLLGDSALYLCASSLAQGPNSYNSPLHFGNGTRLTVT.

The V gene is TRBV5-1, the J gene TRBJ2-1, with 7 bases that match TRBD2. This CDR3 spans 14 amino acids. The V gene's germline CDR1 is SGHRS and CDR2 YFSETQ. After removal of 5 bases from V and 10 bases from J, the junction contained 12 bases not matched to a gene. The CDR3 here is CASRDYGGMEEQFF. The DNA of the CDR3 is TGCGCCAGCAGAGACTACGGGGGGATGGAGGAGCAGTTCTTC.

The rearrangement uses TRBV19 and TRBJ1-4, with 9 bases fitting TRBD1. Germline CDR1 is LNHDA and CDR2 is SQIVND (reference sequence). CDR3 size: 16 residues. With V trimmed by 5 bases and J by 7 bases, 11 bases remained unmatched. CDR3 sequence: CASSPSHRGLGEKLFF. For the CDR3, the DNA is TGTGCCAGTAGTCCGTCACACAGGGGGCTCGGTGAAAAACTGTTTTTT. The entire variable domain, with the rest obtained from reference TRBV19 and TRBJ1-4, is as follows: DGGITQSPKYLFRKEGQNVTLSCEQNLNHDAMYWYRQDPGQGLRLIYYSQIVNDFQKGDIAEGYSVSREKKESFPLTVTSAQKNPTAFYLCASSPSHRGLGEKLFFGSGTQLSVL.

The J gene is TRBJ1-3, the V gene TRBV2, with no clear D. CDR1 and CDR2 (germline): SNHLY, FYNNEI. The CDR3 has 13 amino acids. V was pared by 5 bases and J by 0 bases, with 5 bases between. The CDR3 reads CASSSSSGNTIYF. The DNA of the CDR3 is TGTGCCAGCAGTTCTAGCTCTGGAAACACCATATATTTT.

The chain employs TRBV9 and TRBJ2-7; possible D gene TRBD2, 6 bases. The CDR3 extends over 13 amino acids. Per the germline V gene, CDR1 is SGDLS and CDR2 is YYNGEE. The V end was cut by 3 bases, the J end by 6 bases, with 13 bases between. The CDR3 nucleotides are TGTGCCAGCAGCGCCCCAGGGAGGTTCGAGCAGTACTTC. It specifies CASSAPGRFEQYF.

The gene calls are TRBV19 and TRBJ1-2; the D gene is possibly TRBD1 (6 bases). This CDR3 comprises 16 residues. From germline, CDR1 is LNHDA and CDR2 SQIVND (reference sequence). V lost 5 bases and J 6 bases, leaving 22 bases between the germline ends. The CDR3 spells CASSGGSTGTVDGYTF. In DNA, the CDR3 is TGTGCCAGTAGTGGCGGTTCTACAGGGACCGTCGATGGCTACACCTTC.

The V gene is TRBV24-1, the J gene TRBJ2-3, with 9 positions matching TRBD2. The V gene's germline CDR1 is KGHDR and CDR2 SFDVKD. Trimming removed 3 bases from V and 4 bases from J; junction bases left unmatched: 7. The CDR3 is 16 amino acids. CDR3 in amino acids: CATSDTRGGASDTQYF. CDR3 bases: TGTGCCACCAGTGATACCCGCGGGGGGGCCTCAGATACGCAGTATTTT.